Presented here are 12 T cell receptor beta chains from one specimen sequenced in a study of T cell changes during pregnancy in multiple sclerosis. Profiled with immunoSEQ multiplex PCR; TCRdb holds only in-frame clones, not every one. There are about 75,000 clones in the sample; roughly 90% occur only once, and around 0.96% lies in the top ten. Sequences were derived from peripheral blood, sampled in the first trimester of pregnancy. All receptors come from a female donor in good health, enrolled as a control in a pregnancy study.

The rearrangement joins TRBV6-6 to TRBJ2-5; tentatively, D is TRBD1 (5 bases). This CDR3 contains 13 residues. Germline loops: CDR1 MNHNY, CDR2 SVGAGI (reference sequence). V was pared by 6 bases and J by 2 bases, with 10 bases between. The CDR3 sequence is CASSSTEQETQYF. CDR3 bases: TGTGCCAGCAGCTCGACAGAACAAGAGACCCAGTACTTC.

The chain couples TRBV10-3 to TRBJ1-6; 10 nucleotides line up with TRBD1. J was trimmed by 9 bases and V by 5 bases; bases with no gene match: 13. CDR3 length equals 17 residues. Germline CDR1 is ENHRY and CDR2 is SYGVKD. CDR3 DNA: TGTGCCATCAGTCCGGGACAGGGGCCTCCAATCCCTTCACCCCTCCACTTT. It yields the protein CAISPGQGPPIPSPLHF.

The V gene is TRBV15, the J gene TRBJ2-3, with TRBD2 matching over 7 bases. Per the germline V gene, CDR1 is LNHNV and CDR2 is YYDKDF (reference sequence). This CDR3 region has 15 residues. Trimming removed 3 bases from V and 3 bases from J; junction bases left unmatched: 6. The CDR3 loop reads CATSSRGSGTDTQYF. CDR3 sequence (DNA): TGTGCCACCAGCAGTCGGGGTAGCGGGACAGATACGCAGTATTTT.

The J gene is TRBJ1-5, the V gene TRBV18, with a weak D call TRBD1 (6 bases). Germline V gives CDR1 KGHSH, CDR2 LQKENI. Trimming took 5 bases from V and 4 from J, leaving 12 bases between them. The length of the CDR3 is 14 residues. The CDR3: CASSSSGQNQPQHF. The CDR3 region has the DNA TGTGCCAGCTCAAGTTCGGGACAAAATCAGCCCCAGCATTTT.

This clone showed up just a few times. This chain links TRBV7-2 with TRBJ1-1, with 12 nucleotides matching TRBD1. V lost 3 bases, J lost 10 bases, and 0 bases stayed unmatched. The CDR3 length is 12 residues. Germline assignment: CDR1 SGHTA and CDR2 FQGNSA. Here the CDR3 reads CASSLGQGAAFF. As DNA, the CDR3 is TGTGCCAGCAGCTTGGGACAGGGGGCAGCTTTCTTT. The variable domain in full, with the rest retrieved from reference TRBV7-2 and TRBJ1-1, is GAGVSQSPSNKVTEKGKDVELRCDPISGHTALYWYRQSLGQGLEFLIYFQGNSAPDKSGLPSDRFSAERTGGSVSTLTIQRTQQEDSAVYLCASSLGQGAAFFGQGTRLTVV.

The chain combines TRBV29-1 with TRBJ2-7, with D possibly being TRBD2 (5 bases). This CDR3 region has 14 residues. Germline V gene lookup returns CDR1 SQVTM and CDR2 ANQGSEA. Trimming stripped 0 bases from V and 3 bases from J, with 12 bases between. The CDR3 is CSVEDFSEHYEQYF. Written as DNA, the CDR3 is TGCAGCGTTGAAGACTTTAGCGAACACTACGAGCAGTACTTC.

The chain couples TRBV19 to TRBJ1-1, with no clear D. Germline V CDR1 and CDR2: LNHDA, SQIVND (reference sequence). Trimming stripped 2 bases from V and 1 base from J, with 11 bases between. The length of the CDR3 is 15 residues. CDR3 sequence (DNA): TGTGCCAGTAGTATATGGAACAGAGAGAACACTGAAGCTTTCTTT. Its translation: CASSIWNRENTEAFF.

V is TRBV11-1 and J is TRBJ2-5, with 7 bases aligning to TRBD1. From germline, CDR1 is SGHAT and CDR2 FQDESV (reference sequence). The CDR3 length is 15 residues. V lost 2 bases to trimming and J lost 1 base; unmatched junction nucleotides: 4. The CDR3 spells CASSLFDRAQETQYF. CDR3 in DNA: TGTGCCAGCAGCTTATTTGACAGGGCCCAAGAGACCCAGTACTTC.

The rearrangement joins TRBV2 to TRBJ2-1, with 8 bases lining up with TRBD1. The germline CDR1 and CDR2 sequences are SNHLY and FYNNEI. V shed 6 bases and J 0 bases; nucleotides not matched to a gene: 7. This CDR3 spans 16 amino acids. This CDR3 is CASRRGQGASYNEQFF. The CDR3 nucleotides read TGTGCCAGCAGAAGAGGTCAGGGGGCCTCCTACAATGAGCAGTTCTTC.

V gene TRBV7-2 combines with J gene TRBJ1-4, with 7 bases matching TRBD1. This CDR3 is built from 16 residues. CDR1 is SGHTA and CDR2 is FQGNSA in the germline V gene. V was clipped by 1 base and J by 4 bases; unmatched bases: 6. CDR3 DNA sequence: TGTGCCAGCAGCTTAGATCCGGGACAGATTAATGAAAAACTGTTTTTT. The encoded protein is CASSLDPGQINEKLFF.

The CDR3 loop reads CASSSFSGTGGTEQYF. The CDR3 nucleotides are TGTGCCAGCAGTTCCTTTTCCGGGACAGGGGGCACGGAGCAGTACTTC. The V gene is TRBV28, the J gene TRBJ2-7, with TRBD1 identical over 12 bases. The CDR3 contains 16 residues. From germline, CDR1 is MDHEN and CDR2 SYDVKM. The J segment lost 7 bases and the V segment lost 4 bases, leaving 11 bases of the junction unmatched.

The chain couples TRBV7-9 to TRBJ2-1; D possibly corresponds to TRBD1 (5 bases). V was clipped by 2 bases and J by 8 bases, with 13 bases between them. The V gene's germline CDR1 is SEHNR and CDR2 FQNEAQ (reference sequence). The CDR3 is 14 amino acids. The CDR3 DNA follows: TGTGCCAGCAGCTTAATCTCAGGGCGCGATGAGCAGTTCTTC. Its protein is CASSLISGRDEQFF.